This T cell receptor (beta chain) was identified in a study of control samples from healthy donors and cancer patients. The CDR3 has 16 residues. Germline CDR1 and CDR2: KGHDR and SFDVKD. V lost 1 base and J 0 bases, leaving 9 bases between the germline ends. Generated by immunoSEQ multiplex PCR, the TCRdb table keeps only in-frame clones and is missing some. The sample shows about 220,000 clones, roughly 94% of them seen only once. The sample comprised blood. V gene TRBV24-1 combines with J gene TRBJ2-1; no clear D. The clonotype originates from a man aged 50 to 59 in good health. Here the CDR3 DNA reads TGTGCCACCAGTGATTTTGCAGGCGCCTCCTACAATGAGCAGTTCTTC. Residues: CATSDFAGASYNEQFF.